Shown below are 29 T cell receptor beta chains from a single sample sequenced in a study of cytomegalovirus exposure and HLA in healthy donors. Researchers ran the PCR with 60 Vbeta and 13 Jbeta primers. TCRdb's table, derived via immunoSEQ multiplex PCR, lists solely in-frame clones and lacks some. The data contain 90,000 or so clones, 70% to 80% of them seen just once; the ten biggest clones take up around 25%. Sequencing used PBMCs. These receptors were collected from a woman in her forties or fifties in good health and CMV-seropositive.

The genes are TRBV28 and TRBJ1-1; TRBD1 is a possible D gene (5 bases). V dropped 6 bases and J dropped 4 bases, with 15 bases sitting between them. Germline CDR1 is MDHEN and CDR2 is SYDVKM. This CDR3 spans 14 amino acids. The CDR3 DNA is TGTGCCAGCAGCAGACAGCTTGTGGGCACTGAAGCTTTCTTT. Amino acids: CASSRQLVGTEAFF.

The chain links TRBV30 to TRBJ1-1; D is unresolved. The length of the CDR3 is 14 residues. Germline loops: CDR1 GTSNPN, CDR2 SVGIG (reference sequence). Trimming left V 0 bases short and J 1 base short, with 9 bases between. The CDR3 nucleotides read TGTGCCTGGAGTGTACGACCGGGGAACACTGAAGCTTTCTTT. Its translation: CAWSVRPGNTEAFF.

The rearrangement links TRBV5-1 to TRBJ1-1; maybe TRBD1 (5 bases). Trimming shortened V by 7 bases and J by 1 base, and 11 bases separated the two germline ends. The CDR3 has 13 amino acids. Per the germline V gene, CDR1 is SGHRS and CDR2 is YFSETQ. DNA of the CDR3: TGCGCCAGCCGACCCGACAGGAACACTGAAGCTTTCTTT. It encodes CASRPDRNTEAFF. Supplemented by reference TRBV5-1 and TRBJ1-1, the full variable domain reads KAGVTQTPRYLIKTRGQQVTLSCSPISGHRSVSWYQQTPGQGLQFLFEYFSETQRNKGNFPGRFSGRQFSNSRSEMNVSTLELGDSALYLCASRPDRNTEAFFGQGTRLTVV.

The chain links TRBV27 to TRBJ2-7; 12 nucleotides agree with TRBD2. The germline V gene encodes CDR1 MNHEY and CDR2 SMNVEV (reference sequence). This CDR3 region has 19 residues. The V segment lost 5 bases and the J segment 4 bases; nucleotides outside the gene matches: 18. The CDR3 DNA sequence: TGTGCCAGCAGTCCTCATGGGGACAGGGGACTAGCGGGCCTTTACGAGCAGTACGTC. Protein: CASSPHGDRGLAGLYEQYV.

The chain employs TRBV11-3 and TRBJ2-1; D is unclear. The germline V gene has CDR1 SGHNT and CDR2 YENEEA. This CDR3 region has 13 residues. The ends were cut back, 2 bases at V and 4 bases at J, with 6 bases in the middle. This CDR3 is CASSLNSYNEQFF. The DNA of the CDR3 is TGTGCCAGCAGCTTAAACAGTTACAATGAGCAGTTCTTC. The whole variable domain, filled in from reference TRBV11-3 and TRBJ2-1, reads EAGVVQSPRYKIIEKKQPVAFWCNPISGHNTLYWYLQNLGQGPELLIRYENEEAVDDSQLPKDRFSAERLKGVDSTLKIQPAELGDSAVYLCASSLNSYNEQFFGPGTRLTVL.

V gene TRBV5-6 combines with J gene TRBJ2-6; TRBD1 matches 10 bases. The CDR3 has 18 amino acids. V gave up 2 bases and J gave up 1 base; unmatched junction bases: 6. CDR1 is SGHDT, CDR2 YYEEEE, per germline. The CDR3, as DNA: TGTGCCAGCAGCTTCGGTGGGACAGGGGAATCTGGGGCCAACGTCCTGACTTTC. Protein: CASSFGGTGESGANVLTF. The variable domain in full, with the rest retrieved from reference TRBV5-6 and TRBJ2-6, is DAGVTQSPTHLIKTRGQQVTLRCSPKSGHDTVSWYQQALGQGPQFIFQYYEEEERQRGNFPDRFSGHQFPNYSSELNVNALLLGDSALYLCASSFGGTGESGANVLTFGAGSRLTVL.

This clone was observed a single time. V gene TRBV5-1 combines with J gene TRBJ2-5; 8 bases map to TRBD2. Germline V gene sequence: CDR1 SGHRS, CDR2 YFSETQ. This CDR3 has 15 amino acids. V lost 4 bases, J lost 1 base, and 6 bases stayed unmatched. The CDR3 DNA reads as TGCGCCAGCAGCCTCGCTAGCGGGTTCCAAGAGACCCAGTACTTC. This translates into CASSLASGFQETQYF.

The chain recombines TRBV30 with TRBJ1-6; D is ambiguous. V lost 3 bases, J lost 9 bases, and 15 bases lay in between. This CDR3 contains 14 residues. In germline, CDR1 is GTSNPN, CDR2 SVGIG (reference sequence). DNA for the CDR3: TGTGCCTGGAGAATGAACAGCCTGGCTTCACCCCTCCACTTT. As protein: CAWRMNSLASPLHF.

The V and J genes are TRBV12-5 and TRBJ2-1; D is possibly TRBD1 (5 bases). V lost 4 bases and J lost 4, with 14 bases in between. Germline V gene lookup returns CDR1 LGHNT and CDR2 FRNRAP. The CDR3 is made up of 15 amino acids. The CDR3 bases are TGTGCTAGTGGTTCAAACCTAGACAGTTACAATGAGCAGTTCTTC. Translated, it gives CASGSNLDSYNEQFF.

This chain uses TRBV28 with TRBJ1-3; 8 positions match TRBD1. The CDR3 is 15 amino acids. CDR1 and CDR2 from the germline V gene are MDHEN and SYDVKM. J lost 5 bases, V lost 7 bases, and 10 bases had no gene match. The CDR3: CASNSRGLERNTIYF. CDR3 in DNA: TGTGCCAGCAATTCCAGGGGGCTTGAGAGAAACACCATATATTTT.

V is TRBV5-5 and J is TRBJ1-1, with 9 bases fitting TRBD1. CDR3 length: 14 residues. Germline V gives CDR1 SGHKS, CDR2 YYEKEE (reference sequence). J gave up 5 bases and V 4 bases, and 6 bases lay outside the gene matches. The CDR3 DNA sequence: TGTGCCAGCAGCCCAGGACAGGGGATGACTGAAGCTTTCTTT. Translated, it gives CASSPGQGMTEAFF.

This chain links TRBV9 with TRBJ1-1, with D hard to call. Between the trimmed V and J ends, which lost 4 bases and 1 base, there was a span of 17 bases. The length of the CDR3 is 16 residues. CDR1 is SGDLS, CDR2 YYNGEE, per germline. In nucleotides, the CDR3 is TGTGCCAGCAGCCCCGAGGCCATAGTCCGGAACACTGAAGCTTTCTTT. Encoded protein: CASSPEAIVRNTEAFF.

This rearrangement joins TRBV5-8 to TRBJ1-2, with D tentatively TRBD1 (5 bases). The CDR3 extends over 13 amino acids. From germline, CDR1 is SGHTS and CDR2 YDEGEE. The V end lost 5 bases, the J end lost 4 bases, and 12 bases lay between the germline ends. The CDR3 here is CASSFDRTYGYTF. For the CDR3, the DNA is TGTGCCAGCAGTTTCGACAGAACCTATGGCTACACCTTC.

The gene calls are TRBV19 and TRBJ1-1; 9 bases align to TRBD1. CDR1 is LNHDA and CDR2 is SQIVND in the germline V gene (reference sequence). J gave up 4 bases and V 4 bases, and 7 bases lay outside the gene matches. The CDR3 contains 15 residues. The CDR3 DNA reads TGTGCCAGTAGTAAGACAGGGGGAATGAGCACTGAAGCTTTCTTT. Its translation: CASSKTGGMSTEAFF. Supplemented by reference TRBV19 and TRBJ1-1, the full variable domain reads DGGITQSPKYLFRKEGQNVTLSCEQNLNHDAMYWYRQDPGQGLRLIYYSQIVNDFQKGDIAEGYSVSREKKESFPLTVTSAQKNPTAFYLCASSKTGGMSTEAFFGQGTRLTVV.

DNA of the CDR3: TGTGCCAGCAGTACCCCGGGGATTACGCAGTATTTT. Protein: CASSTPGITQYF. V usage is TRBV2 and J usage is TRBJ2-3, with D maybe TRBD2 (5 bases). CDR3 length: 12 amino acids. From germline, CDR1 is SNHLY and CDR2 FYNNEI. V lost 5 bases to trimming and J lost 8 bases, with 11 bases between them.

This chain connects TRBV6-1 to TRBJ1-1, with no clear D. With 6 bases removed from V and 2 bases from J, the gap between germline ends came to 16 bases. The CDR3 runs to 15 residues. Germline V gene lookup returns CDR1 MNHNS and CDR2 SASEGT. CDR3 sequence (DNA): TGTGCCAGCAGCGCGATTTCAGGAGGAAACACTGAAGCTTTCTTT. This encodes CASSAISGGNTEAFF.

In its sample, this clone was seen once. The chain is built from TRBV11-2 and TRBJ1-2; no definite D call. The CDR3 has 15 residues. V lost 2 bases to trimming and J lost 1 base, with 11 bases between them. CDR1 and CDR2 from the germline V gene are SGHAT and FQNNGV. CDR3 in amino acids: CASSLIIAVNYGYTF. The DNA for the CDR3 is TGTGCCAGCAGCTTAATAATAGCTGTTAACTATGGCTACACCTTC.

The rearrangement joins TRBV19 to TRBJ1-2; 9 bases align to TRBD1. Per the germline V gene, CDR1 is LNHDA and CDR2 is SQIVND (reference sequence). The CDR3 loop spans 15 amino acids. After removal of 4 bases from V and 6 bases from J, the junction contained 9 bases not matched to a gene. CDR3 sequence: CASSTQTGTGNGYTF. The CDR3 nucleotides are TGTGCCAGTAGTACTCAGACCGGGACAGGGAATGGCTACACCTTC.

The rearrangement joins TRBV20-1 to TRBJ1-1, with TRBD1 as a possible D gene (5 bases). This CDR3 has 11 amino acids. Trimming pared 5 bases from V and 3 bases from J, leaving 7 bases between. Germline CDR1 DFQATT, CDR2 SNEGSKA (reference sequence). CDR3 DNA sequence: TGCAGTGCTGTACAGGACACTGAAGCTTTCTTT. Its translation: CSAVQDTEAFF.

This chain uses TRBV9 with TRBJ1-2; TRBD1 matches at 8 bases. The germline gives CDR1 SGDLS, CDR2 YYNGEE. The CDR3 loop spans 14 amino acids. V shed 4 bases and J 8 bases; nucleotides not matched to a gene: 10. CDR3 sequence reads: CASSQTQGATGYTF. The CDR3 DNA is TGTGCCAGCAGCCAGACCCAGGGGGCGACCGGCTACACCTTC.

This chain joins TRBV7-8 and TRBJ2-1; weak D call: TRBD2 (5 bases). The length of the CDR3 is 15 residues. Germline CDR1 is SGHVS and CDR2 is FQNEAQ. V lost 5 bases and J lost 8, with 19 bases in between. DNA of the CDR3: TGTGCCAGCAGCCCAGAGGGCCGGAGATCATATGAGCAGTTCTTC. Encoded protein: CASSPEGRRSYEQFF.

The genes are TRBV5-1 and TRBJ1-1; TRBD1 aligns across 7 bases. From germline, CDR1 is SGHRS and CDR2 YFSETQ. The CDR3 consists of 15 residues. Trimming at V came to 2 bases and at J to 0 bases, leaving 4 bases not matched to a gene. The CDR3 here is CASSFRQGMNTEAFF. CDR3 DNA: TGCGCCAGCAGCTTCCGACAGGGAATGAACACTGAAGCTTTCTTT. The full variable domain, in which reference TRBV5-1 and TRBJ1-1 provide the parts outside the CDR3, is KAGVTQTPRYLIKTRGQQVTLSCSPISGHRSVSWYQQTPGQGLQFLFEYFSETQRNKGNFPGRFSGRQFSNSRSEMNVSTLELGDSALYLCASSFRQGMNTEAFFGQGTRLTVV.

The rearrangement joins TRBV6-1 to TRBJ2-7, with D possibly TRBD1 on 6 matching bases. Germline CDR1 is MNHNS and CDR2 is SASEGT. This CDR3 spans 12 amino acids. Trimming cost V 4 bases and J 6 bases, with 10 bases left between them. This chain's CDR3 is CASSANRAEQYF. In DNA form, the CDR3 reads TGTGCCAGCAGTGCCAACAGGGCCGAGCAGTACTTC.

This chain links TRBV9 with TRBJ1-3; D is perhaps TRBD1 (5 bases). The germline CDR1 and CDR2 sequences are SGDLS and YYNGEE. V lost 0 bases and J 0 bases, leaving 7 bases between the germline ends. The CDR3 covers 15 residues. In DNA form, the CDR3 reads TGTGCCAGCAGCGTAGACGGGGGCTCTGGAAACACCATATATTTT. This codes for CASSVDGGSGNTIYF.

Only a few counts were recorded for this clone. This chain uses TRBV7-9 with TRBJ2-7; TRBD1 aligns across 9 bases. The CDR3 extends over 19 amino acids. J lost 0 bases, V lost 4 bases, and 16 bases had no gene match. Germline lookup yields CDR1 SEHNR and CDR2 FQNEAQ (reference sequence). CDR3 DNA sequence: TGTGCCAGCAGCTCCCGGACCGAGGAACTGACAGGGGGCTCCTACGAGCAGTACTTC. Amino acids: CASSSRTEELTGGSYEQYF.

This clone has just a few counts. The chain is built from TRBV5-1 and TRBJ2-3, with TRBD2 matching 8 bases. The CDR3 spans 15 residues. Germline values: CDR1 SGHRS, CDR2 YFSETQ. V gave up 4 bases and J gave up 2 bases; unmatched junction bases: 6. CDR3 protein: CASSPRGGYTDTQYF. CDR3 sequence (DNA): TGCGCCAGCAGCCCACGCGGGGGGTACACAGATACGCAGTATTTT. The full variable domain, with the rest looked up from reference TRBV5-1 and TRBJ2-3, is KAGVTQTPRYLIKTRGQQVTLSCSPISGHRSVSWYQQTPGQGLQFLFEYFSETQRNKGNFPGRFSGRQFSNSRSEMNVSTLELGDSALYLCASSPRGGYTDTQYFGPGTRLTVL.

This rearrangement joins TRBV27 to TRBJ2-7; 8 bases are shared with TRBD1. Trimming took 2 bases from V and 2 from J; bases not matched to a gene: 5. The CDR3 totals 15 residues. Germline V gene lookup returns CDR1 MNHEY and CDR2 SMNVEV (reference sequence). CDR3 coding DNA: TGTGCCAGCAGTTTAGACGGACAGGGTACCTACGAGCAGTACTTC. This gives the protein CASSLDGQGTYEQYF.

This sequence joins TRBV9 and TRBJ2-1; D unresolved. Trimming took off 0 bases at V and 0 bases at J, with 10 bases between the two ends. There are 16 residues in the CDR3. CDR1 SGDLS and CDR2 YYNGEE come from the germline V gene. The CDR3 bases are TGTGCCAGCAGCGTAGGTCAACTGAGCTCCTACAATGAGCAGTTCTTC. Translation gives CASSVGQLSSYNEQFF.

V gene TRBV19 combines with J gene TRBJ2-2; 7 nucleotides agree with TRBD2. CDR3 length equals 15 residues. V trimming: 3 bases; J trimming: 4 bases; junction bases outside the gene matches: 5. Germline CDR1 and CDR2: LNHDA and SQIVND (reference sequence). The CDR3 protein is CASSIRRESTGELFF. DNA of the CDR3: TGTGCCAGTAGTATCCGGCGGGAGAGCACCGGGGAGCTGTTTTTT.